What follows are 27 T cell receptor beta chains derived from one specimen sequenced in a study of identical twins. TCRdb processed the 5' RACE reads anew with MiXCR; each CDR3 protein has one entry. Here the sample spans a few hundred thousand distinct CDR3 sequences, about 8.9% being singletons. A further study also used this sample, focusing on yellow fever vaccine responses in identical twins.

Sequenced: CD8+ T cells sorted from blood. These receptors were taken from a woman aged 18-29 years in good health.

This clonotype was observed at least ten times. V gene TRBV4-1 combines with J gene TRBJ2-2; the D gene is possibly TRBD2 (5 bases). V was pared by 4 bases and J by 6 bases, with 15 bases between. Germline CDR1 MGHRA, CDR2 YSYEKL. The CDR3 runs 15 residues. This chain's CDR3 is CASSLGAGRAGELFF. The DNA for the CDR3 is TGCGCCAGCAGCCTGGGAGCCGGAAGGGCCGGGGAGCTGTTTTTT.

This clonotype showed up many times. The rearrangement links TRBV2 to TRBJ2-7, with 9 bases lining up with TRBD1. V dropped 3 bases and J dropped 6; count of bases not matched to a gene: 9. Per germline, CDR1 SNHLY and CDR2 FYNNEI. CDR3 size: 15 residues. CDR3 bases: TGTGCCAGCAGTGACCTAACAGGGGGCTTTGGCGAGCAGTACTTC. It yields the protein CASSDLTGGFGEQYF.

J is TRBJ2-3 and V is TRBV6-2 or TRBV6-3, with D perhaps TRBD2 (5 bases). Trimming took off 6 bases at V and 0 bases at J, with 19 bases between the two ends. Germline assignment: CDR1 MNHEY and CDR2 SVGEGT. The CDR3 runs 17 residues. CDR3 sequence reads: CASSPEVRETSTDTQYF. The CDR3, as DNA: TGTGCCAGCAGCCCCGAGGTTAGGGAGACTAGCACAGATACGCAGTATTTT.

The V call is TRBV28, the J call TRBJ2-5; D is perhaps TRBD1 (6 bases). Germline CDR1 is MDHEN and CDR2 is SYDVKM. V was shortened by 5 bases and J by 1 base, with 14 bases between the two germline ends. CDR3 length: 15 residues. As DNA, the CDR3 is TGTGCCAGCAGTACCCCCAGGGGTGGCCAAGAGACCCAGTACTTC. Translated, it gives CASSTPRGGQETQYF.

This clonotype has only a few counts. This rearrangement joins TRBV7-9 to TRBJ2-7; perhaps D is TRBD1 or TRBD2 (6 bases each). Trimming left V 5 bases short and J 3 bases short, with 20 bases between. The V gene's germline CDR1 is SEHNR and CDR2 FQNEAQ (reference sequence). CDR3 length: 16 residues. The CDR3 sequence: CASSPGGLPYHYEQYF. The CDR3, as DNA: TGTGCCAGCAGCCCCGGGGGCTTACCGTATCACTACGAGCAGTACTTC.

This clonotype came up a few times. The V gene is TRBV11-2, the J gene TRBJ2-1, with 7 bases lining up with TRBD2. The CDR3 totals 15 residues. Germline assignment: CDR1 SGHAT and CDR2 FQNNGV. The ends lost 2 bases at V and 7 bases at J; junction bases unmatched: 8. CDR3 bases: TGTGCCAGCAGCTTATTGTGGGAGGGTACGAATGAGCAGTTCTTC. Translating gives CASSLLWEGTNEQFF. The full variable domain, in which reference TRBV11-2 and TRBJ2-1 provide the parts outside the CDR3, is EAGVAQSPRYKIIEKRQSVAFWCNPISGHATLYWYQQILGQGPKLLIQFQNNGVVDDSQLPKDRFSAERLKGVDSTLKIQPAKLEDSAVYLCASSLLWEGTNEQFFGPGTRLTVL.

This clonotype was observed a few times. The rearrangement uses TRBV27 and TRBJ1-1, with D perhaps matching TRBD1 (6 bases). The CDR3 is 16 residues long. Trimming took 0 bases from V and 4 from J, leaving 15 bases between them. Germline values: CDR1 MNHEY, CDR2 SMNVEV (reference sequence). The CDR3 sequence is CASSLSQHREATEAFF. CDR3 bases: TGTGCCAGCAGTTTATCTCAGCACAGGGAGGCCACTGAAGCTTTCTTT.

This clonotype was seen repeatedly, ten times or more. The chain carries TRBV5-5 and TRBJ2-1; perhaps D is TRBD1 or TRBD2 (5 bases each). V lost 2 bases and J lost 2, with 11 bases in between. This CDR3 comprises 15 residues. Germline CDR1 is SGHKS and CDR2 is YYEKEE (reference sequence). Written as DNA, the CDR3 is TGTGCCAGCAGCTTAGGACACGGGACCTACAATGAGCAGTTCTTC. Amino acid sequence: CASSLGHGTYNEQFF.

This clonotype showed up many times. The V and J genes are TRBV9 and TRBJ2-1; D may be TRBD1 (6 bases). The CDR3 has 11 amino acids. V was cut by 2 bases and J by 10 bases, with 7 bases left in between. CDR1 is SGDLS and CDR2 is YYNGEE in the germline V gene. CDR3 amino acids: CASSVGTEQFF. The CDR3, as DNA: TGTGCCAGCAGCGTGGGGACAGAGCAGTTCTTC.

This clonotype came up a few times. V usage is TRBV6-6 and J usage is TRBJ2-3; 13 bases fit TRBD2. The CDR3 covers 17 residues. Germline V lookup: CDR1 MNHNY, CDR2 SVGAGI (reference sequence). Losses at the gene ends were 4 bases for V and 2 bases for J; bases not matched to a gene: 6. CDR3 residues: CASSSSGLAGDTDTQYF. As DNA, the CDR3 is TGTGCCAGCAGTTCCTCCGGACTAGCGGGGGACACAGATACGCAGTATTTT.

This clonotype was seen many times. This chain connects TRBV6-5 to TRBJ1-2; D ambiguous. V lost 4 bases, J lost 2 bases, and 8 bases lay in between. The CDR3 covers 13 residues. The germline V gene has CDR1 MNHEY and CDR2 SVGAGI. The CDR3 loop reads CASSLSANYGYTF. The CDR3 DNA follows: TGTGCCAGCAGTTTATCCGCGAACTATGGCTACACCTTC.

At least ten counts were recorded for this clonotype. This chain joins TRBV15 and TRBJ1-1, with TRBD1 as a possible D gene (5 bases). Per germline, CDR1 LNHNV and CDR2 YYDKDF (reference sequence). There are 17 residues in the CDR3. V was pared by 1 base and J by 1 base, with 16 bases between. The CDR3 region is CATSRGREGIGNTEAFF. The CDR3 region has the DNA TGTGCCACCAGCAGAGGCAGGGAGGGGATCGGGAACACTGAAGCTTTCTTT.

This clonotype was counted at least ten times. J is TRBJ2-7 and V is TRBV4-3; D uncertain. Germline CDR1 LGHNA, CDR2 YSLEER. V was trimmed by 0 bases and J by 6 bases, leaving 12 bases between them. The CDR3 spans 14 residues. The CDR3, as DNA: TGCGCCAGCAGCCAAGATCCGACCCTCGGCGAGCAGTACTTC. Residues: CASSQDPTLGEQYF.

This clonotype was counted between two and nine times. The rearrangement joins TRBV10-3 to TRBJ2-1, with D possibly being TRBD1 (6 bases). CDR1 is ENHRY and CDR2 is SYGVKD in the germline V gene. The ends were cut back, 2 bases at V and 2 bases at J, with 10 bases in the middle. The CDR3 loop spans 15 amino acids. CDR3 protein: CAISEGQPAYNEQFF. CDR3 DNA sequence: TGTGCCATCAGTGAGGGACAGCCCGCCTACAATGAGCAGTTCTTC.

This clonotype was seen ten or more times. The CDR3 protein is CASSAAVREQFF. As DNA, the CDR3 is TGCGCCAGCAGCGCGGCCGTTCGTGAGCAGTTCTTC. This chain uses TRBV5-1 with TRBJ2-1, with D uncertain. The germline V and J ends were trimmed by 4 bases and 9 bases, with 11 bases remaining between them. The CDR3 sequence is 12 residues long. The germline CDR1 and CDR2 sequences are SGHRS and YFSETQ.

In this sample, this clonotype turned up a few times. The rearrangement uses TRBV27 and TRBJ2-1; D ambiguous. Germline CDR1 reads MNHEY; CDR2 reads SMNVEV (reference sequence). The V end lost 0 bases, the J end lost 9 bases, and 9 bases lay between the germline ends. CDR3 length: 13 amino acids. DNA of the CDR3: TGTGCCAGCAGTTTATCGATCCCTGGTGAGCAGTTCTTC. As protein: CASSLSIPGEQFF.

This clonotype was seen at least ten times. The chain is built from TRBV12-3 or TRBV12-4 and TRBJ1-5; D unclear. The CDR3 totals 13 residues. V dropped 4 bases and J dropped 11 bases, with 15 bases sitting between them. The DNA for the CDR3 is TGTGCCAGCAGTTCCACCCTGGACCGGACCCAGCATTTT. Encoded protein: CASSSTLDRTQHF.

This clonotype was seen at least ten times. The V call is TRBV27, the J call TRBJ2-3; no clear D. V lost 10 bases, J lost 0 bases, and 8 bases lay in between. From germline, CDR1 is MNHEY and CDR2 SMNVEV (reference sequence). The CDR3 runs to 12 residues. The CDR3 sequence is CATISSTDTQYF. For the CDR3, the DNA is TGTGCCACCATTTCTAGCACAGATACGCAGTATTTT.

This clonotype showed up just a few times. The CDR3 loop reads CASSLSLAGVNEQFF. The CDR3 region has the DNA TGTGCCAGCAGTTTATCACTAGCGGGAGTCAATGAGCAGTTCTTC. The J gene is TRBJ2-1, the V gene TRBV27, with 11 bases aligning to TRBD2. The germline CDR1 and CDR2 sequences are MNHEY and SMNVEV (reference sequence). V gave up 0 bases and J gave up 6 bases; unmatched junction bases: 1. The CDR3 extends over 15 amino acids.

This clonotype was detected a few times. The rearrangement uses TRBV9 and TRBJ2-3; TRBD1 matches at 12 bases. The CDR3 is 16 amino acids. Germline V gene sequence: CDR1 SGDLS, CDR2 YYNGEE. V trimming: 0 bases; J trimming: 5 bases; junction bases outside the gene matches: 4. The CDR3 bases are TGTGCCAGCAGCGTAGGGGACAGGGGGCCGGGAGATACGCAGTATTTT. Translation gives CASSVGDRGPGDTQYF.

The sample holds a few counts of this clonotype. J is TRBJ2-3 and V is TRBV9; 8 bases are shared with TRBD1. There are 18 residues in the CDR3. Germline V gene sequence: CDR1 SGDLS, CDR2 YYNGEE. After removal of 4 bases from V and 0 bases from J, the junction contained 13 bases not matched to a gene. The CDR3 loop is CASSFSPTGAFSTDTQYF. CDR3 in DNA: TGTGCCAGCAGCTTCTCCCCGACAGGGGCCTTTAGCACAGATACGCAGTATTTT.

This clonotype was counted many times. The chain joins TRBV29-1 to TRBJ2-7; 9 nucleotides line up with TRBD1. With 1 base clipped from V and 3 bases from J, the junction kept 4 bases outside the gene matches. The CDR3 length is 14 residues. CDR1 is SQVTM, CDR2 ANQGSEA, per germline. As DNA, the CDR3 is TGCAGCGTTGAAGCCGCGGACAGGGGCTACGAGCAGTACTTC. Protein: CSVEAADRGYEQYF.

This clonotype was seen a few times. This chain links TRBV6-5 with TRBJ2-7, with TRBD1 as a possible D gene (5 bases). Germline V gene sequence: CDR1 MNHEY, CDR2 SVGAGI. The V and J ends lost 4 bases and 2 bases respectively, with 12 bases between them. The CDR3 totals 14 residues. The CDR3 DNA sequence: TGTGCCAGCAGTTCTGGAAGGGGCCCCTACGAGCAGTACTTC. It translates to CASSSGRGPYEQYF.

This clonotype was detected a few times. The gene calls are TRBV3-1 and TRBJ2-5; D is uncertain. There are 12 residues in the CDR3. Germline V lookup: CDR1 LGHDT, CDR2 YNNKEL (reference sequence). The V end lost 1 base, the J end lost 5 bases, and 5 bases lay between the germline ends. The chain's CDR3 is CASSQVIETQYF. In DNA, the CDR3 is TGTGCCAGCAGCCAAGTAATCGAGACCCAGTACTTC.

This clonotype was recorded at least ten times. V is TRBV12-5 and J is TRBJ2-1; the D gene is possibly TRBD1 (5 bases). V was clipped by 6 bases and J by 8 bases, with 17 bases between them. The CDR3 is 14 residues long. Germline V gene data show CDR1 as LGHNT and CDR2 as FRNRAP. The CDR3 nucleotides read TGTGCTAGTGGCCACCAAGCAGGGCTTGATGAGCAGTTCTTC. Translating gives CASGHQAGLDEQFF.

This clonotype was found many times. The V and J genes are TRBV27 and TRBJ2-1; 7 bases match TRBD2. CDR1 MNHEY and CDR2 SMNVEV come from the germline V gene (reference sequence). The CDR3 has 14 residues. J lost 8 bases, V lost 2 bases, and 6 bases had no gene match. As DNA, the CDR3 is TGTGCCAGCAGTTTAATTGCGGGAGTCGATGAGCAGTTCTTC. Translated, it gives CASSLIAGVDEQFF.

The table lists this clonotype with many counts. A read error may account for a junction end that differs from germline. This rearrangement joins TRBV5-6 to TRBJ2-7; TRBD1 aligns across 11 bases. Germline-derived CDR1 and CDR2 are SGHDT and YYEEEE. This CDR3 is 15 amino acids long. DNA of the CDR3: TGCGCCAGCAGCTTCGGGACAGGGGGCTCCTACGAGCAGTACTTC. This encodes CASSFGTGGSYEQYF.